This T cell receptor (beta chain) was sequenced in a study of blood T cell repertoires in COVID-19. As for the study in general: Italy, Spain and the United States were the sources of the convalescent and acute COVID-19 samples. T cells, B-cell-depleted T cells, or PBMCs provided the cDNA or gDNA that served as material.

Per the original data handling: The assay estimated nucleated cells by amplifying reference gene primers. Repertoires were generated with immunoSEQ multiplex PCR, while TCRdb's copy carries only in-frame clones and drops some. V and J calls and clone size are as listed in that table; D and trimming were resolved from the DNA. The sample shows 58,000 or so clones, approximately 86% of them seen only once. The TCR was taken from a woman between 65 and 79 years old with active COVID-19. Sequenced sample: peripheral blood.

DNA for the CDR3: TGTGCCAGCAGTTACTCCGCTAGCGGGAGAAGGGGCGAGCAGTACTTC. Translation gives CASSYSASGRRGEQYF. J is TRBJ2-7 and V is TRBV6-5; 10 nucleotides line up with TRBD2. This CDR3 region has 16 residues. CDR1 and CDR2 (germline): MNHEY, SVGAGI. V shed 0 bases and J 6 bases; nucleotides not matched to a gene: 8.